The 2 T cell receptor beta chains below come from one sample, sequenced in a study of human T cells and chemical hapten exposure. TCRdb itself ran the RACE reads through MiXCR, one entry per CDR3 protein. The table has fewer than 65,000 distinct CDR3 sequences, approximately 8.8% seen once. Specified time point: pre-sensitization, week 0. Specified treatment: therapeutic diphenylcyclopropenone sensitization with weekly scalp DPC. The sample consisted of whole blood, taken in connection with sensitization to the hapten diphenylcyclopropenone (DPC). All receptors derive from a woman in her 40s with alopecia areata. Some clones in this sample may be carry-over from other donors' samples.

This clonotype was observed many times. CDR3 amino acids: CASSATGENQPQHF. In nucleotides, the CDR3 is TGTGCCAGCTCAGCGACAGGGGAGAATCAGCCCCAGCATTTT. The chain combines TRBV18 with TRBJ1-5; 8 bases are shared with TRBD1. With V trimmed by 5 bases and J by 4 bases, 4 bases remained unmatched. Germline V gene data show CDR1 as KGHSH and CDR2 as LQKENI. This CDR3 contains 14 residues.

This clonotype was seen repeatedly, ten times or more. This chain connects TRBV5-5 to TRBJ1-5; D is unresolved. The CDR3 totals 10 residues. The germline CDR1 and CDR2 sequences are SGHKS and YYEKEE (reference sequence). V lost 4 bases and J lost 7, with 3 bases in between. The CDR3 region has the DNA TGTGCCAGCAGCCCGCAGCCCCAGCATTTT. Its protein product is CASSPQPQHF.